The 22 T cell receptor beta chains below come from one sample, sequenced in a study of vaccination effects on CD4 cells after COVID-19. TCRdb keeps only in-frame clones here, not all; method: immunoSEQ multiplex PCR. There are under 45,000 clones in the sample; 77% occur only once, and 2.5% to 3% lies in the top ten. Sequencing was preceded by expansion of antigen-specific CD4+ T cells with viral peptide pools in the ViraFEST assay. Cells that had been cultured for roughly eleven days were the source of isolated CD4+ T cells. The study found no prior SARS-CoV-2 infection in the vaccine recipients, who tested negative for nucleocapsid antibodies. Their target antigens are unknown. Sequences were derived from CD4+ T cells from PBMCs cultured with HCoV-NL63 spike peptides, sampled before COVID-19 vaccination. The receptors originated from a human donor who received a COVID-19 vaccine.

As regards this clone: The identical CDR3 is also encoded by other nucleotide sequences in the sample. The chain links TRBV18 to TRBJ1-4, with D unresolved. Germline-derived CDR1 and CDR2 are KGHSH and LQKENI. The CDR3 sequence is 13 residues long. V was shortened by 6 bases and J by 4 bases, with 9 bases between the two germline ends. As DNA, the CDR3 is TGTGCCAGCTCCCCTGGGCTTAATGAAAAACTGTTTTTT. Its translation is CASSPGLNEKLFF.

The rearrangement links TRBV12-5 to TRBJ1-2, with unresolved D. The CDR3 extends over 13 amino acids. Trimming cost V 3 bases and J 1 base, with 6 bases left between them. The germline V gene encodes CDR1 LGHNT and CDR2 FRNRAP. Written as DNA, the CDR3 is TGTGCTAGTGGTTTAGAGCTTAACTATGGCTACACCTTC. Translating gives CASGLELNYGYTF.

CDR3 DNA sequence: TGTGCCAGCAGCACAACCAGCTATGGCTACACCTTC. This encodes CASSTTSYGYTF. The gene calls are TRBV7-9 and TRBJ1-2; no clear D gene. Germline CDR1 is SEHNR and CDR2 is FQNEAQ (reference sequence). The germline V and J ends were trimmed by 5 bases and 4 bases, with 8 bases remaining between them. The CDR3 is 12 residues long. Using reference TRBV7-9 and TRBJ1-2 for the parts outside the CDR3, the full variable domain is DTGVSQNPRHKITKRGQNVTFRCDPISEHNRLYWYRQTLGQGPEFLTYFQNEAQLEKSRLLSDRFSAERPKGSFSTLEIQRTEQGDSAMYLCASSTTSYGYTFGSGTRLTVV.

The rearrangement links TRBV30 to TRBJ1-2; D may be TRBD1 (5 bases). CDR1 and CDR2 (germline): GTSNPN, SVGIG (reference sequence). The V and J ends lost 1 base and 7 bases respectively, with 10 bases between them. CDR3 length: 12 amino acids. CDR3 sequence (DNA): TGTGCCTGGAGTGGGGGGGGGTCTGGCTACACCTTC. As protein: CAWSGGGSGYTF.

The chain links TRBV15 to TRBJ2-6; D is uncertain. CDR3 length: 16 residues. Trimming stripped 4 bases from V and 0 bases from J, with 10 bases between. CDR1 and CDR2 (germline): LNHNV, YYDKDF (reference sequence). This chain's CDR3 is CATSITAYSGANVLTF. CDR3 in DNA: TGTGCCACCAGCATCACAGCGTACTCTGGGGCCAACGTCCTGACTTTC.

This rearrangement joins TRBV10-2 to TRBJ2-7; D may be TRBD1 (6 bases). This CDR3 comprises 14 residues. V lost 6 bases, J lost 3 bases, and 15 bases lay in between. Germline loops: CDR1 WSHSY, CDR2 SAAADI. For the CDR3, the DNA is TGCGCCAGCAGACGAACGGGACAAATCTACGAGCAGTACGTC. It encodes CASRRTGQIYEQYV.

The chain has TRBV5-1 and TRBJ2-1; 10 nucleotides line up with TRBD1. This CDR3 is 14 amino acids long. CDR1 and CDR2 (germline): SGHRS, YFSETQ. V lost 4 bases to trimming and J lost 6 bases; unmatched junction nucleotides: 4. This CDR3 is CASSVGTGANEQFF. CDR3 nucleotides: TGCGCCAGCAGCGTGGGGACAGGGGCCAATGAGCAGTTCTTC. The variable domain in full, completed from reference TRBV5-1 and TRBJ2-1, reads KAGVTQTPRYLIKTRGQQVTLSCSPISGHRSVSWYQQTPGQGLQFLFEYFSETQRNKGNFPGRFSGRQFSNSRSEMNVSTLELGDSALYLCASSVGTGANEQFFGPGTRLTVL.

The chain joins TRBV5-4 to TRBJ2-7; TRBD2 aligns across 11 bases. Germline CDR1 is SGHNT and CDR2 is YYREEE (reference sequence). J gave up 5 bases and V 6 bases, and 16 bases lay outside the gene matches. The CDR3 extends over 17 amino acids. The CDR3 DNA is TGTGCCAGCATCAATCCCCCTCTAGCGGGGGGAGTTCACGAGCAGTACGTC. Translating gives CASINPPLAGGVHEQYV.

This rearrangement joins TRBV5-1 to TRBJ1-1, with 8 positions matching TRBD1. CDR3 size: 15 residues. From germline, CDR1 is SGHRS and CDR2 YFSETQ. Unmatched junction bases numbered 5, after V lost 4 bases and J lost 0 bases. The CDR3 reads CASSIQGVVNTEAFF. In DNA form, the CDR3 reads TGCGCCAGCAGCATACAGGGGGTAGTGAACACTGAAGCTTTCTTT. The full variable domain, completed using reference TRBV5-1 and TRBJ1-1, is KAGVTQTPRYLIKTRGQQVTLSCSPISGHRSVSWYQQTPGQGLQFLFEYFSETQRNKGNFPGRFSGRQFSNSRSEMNVSTLELGDSALYLCASSIQGVVNTEAFFGQGTRLTVV.

This clone was seen a handful of times. This sequence joins TRBV5-5 and TRBJ1-3; D not resolved. V was clipped by 0 bases and J by 1 base, with 8 bases between them. The germline CDR1 and CDR2 sequences are SGHKS and YYEKEE (reference sequence). The CDR3 has 15 residues. CDR3 coding DNA: TGTGCCAGCAGCTTGGATTGGGGATCTGGAAACACCATATATTTT. Translating it yields CASSLDWGSGNTIYF.

The chain links TRBV6-4 to TRBJ1-2; a weak D match, TRBD1 (5 bases). The CDR3 has 14 residues. The V end lost 6 bases, the J end lost 8 bases, and 19 bases lay between the germline ends. CDR1 and CDR2 from the germline V gene are MRHNA and SNTAGT. CDR3 loop: CASRAFSGTGGYTF. CDR3 DNA: TGTGCCAGCAGAGCTTTCTCAGGGACGGGAGGCTACACCTTC.

The rearrangement uses TRBV18 and TRBJ2-5, with D hard to call. The CDR3 loop spans 14 amino acids. Germline-derived CDR1 and CDR2 are KGHSH and LQKENI. V lost 5 bases and J lost 5, with 15 bases in between. In DNA, the CDR3 is TGTGCCAGCTCATCCCAATGGGGTCGGGAGACCCAGTACTTC. Encoded protein: CASSSQWGRETQYF. The whole variable domain, remainder taken from reference TRBV18 and TRBJ2-5, is NAGVMQNPRHLVRRRGQEARLRCSPMKGHSHVYWYRQLPEEGLKFMVYLQKENIIDESGMPKERFSAEFPKEGPSILRIQQVVRGDSAAYFCASSSQWGRETQYFGPGTRLLVL.

This sequence joins TRBV6-4 and TRBJ1-2; TRBD1 aligns across 8 bases. Trimming at V came to 0 bases and at J to 4 bases, leaving 4 bases not matched to a gene. Germline CDR1 reads MRHNA; CDR2 reads SNTAGT. The CDR3 extends over 15 amino acids. The CDR3 DNA reads as TGTGCCAGCAGTGACTCGGCAGGGGGCGGCTATGGCTACACCTTC. Its translation is CASSDSAGGGYGYTF.

The genes are TRBV7-9 and TRBJ1-2; D possibly corresponds to TRBD1 (6 bases). From germline, CDR1 is SEHNR and CDR2 FQNEAQ (reference sequence). V gave up 0 bases and J gave up 4 bases, with 9 bases separating them. The CDR3 covers 14 residues. CDR3 nucleotides: TGTGCCAGCAGCTTAGCCGCGGACAGCTATGGCTACACCTTC. This sequence encodes CASSLAADSYGYTF.

This chain connects TRBV6-1 to TRBJ2-2; TRBD1 is a possible D gene (7 bases). Trimming removed 6 bases at V and 0 bases at J, with 17 bases between. Germline CDR1 is MNHNS and CDR2 is SASEGT. This CDR3 is 17 amino acids long. The CDR3 DNA reads as TGTGCCAGCAGGGAAAACAGGGGACTCGCGAACACCGGGGAGCTGTTTTTT. This sequence encodes CASRENRGLANTGELFF.

This chain joins TRBV6-5 and TRBJ1-3; D unresolved. The CDR3 has 15 amino acids. Trimming took off 6 bases at V and 0 bases at J, with 12 bases between the two ends. The germline V gene encodes CDR1 MNHEY and CDR2 SVGAGI. The CDR3 nucleotides read TGTGCCAGCAGCTGGTCCCAAAACTCTGGAAACACCATATATTTT. It encodes CASSWSQNSGNTIYF.

V and J are TRBV7-9 and TRBJ2-5; 10 bases agree with TRBD2. CDR1 and CDR2 from the germline V gene are SEHNR and FQNEAQ (reference sequence). With 5 bases clipped from V and 0 bases from J, the junction kept 6 bases outside the gene matches. The CDR3 spans 16 residues. The CDR3 spells CASSPRTSGNQETQYF. The CDR3 region has the DNA TGTGCCAGCAGCCCCCGGACTAGCGGAAACCAAGAGACCCAGTACTTC. The complete variable domain, with remaining parts taken from reference TRBV7-9 and TRBJ2-5, reads DTGVSQNPRHKITKRGQNVTFRCDPISEHNRLYWYRQTLGQGPEFLTYFQNEAQLEKSRLLSDRFSAERPKGSFSTLEIQRTEQGDSAMYLCASSPRTSGNQETQYFGPGTRLLVL.

J is TRBJ1-2 and V is TRBV2, with 7 nucleotides matching TRBD1. The CDR3 sequence is 12 residues long. Germline values: CDR1 SNHLY, CDR2 FYNNEI. The trim removed 11 bases at V and 8 bases at J, leaving 11 bases unmatched. CDR3 coding DNA: TGTGCCGGGGACAGAGCTTCATGGGGCTACACCTTC. Translated: CAGDRASWGYTF.

The rearrangement links TRBV4-1 to TRBJ2-3, with TRBD1 matching 10 bases. This CDR3 has 18 residues. The V segment lost 2 bases and the J segment 1 base; nucleotides outside the gene matches: 9. The V gene's germline CDR1 is MGHRA and CDR2 YSYEKL. CDR3 sequence: CASSQFSRTGGRTDTQYF. The CDR3 region has the DNA TGCGCCAGCAGCCAATTCTCTAGGACAGGGGGGCGCACAGATACGCAGTATTTT.

The chain is built from TRBV15 and TRBJ1-5, with D possibly TRBD1 on 5 matching bases. Trimming pared 3 bases from V and 4 bases from J, leaving 13 bases between. The CDR3 is 15 residues long. Germline V CDR1 and CDR2: LNHNV, YYDKDF (reference sequence). CDR3 coding DNA: TGTGCCACCAGCAGTAGAAGGGGCGGTAATCAGCCCCAGCATTTT. It encodes CATSSRRGGNQPQHF.

The chain couples TRBV5-1 to TRBJ2-2; 7 bases map to TRBD1. The CDR3 length is 15 residues. Trimming removed 3 bases from V and 4 bases from J; junction bases left unmatched: 6. Germline V gives CDR1 SGHRS, CDR2 YFSETQ. The CDR3 sequence is CASSSQGYRTGELFF. The CDR3 DNA reads as TGCGCCAGCAGCTCACAGGGGTATCGCACCGGGGAGCTGTTTTTT.

The chain employs TRBV24-1 and TRBJ1-5; D gene ambiguous. Germline V gene data show CDR1 as KGHDR and CDR2 as SFDVKD. Between the trimmed V and J ends, which lost 5 bases and 6 bases, there was a span of 13 bases. CDR3 size: 14 residues. The CDR3 sequence is CATSGEKGGQPQHF. The CDR3 bases are TGTGCCACCAGTGGTGAAAAGGGAGGTCAGCCCCAGCATTTT.